These T cell receptor beta chains were read from a single sample in a study of T-cell memory formation after mild COVID-19. TCRdb reprocessed the 5' RACE reads via MiXCR and lists one record per CDR3 protein. Of 560,000 or so distinct CDR3 sequences in the sample, 15% to 20% were seen once. The sequenced sample was PBMCs or a T cell subset sorted from them (not recorded which). These receptor sequences come from an adult woman who had mild COVID-19 (a few samples of this study predate the infection). Cell type and time point are not known. CDR3s include the opening cysteine and the closing phenylalanine or tryptophan.

j_call cdr3_length v_call cdr3_aa
TRBJ1-1 16 TRBV5-1 CASSLGRSFMNTEAFF
TRBJ1-2 15 TRBV20-1 CSARQRGQVIGGYTF
TRBJ2-3 19 TRBV12-3/TRBV12-4 CASSLADRIRDRGTDTQYF
TRBJ2-1 12 TRBV3-1 CASGGAKGEQFF
TRBJ1-3 15 TRBV9 CASSVGTTSGNTIYF
TRBJ1-3 16 TRBV12-3/TRBV12-4 CASSLFLDLAGNTIYF
TRBJ2-7 13 TRBV30 CAWSSPPKTSRYF
TRBJ2-1 16 TRBV7-2 CASSEDWGVYGNEQFF
TRBJ1-5 12 TRBV3-1 CASSQVNQPQHF
TRBJ1-1 13 TRBV29-1 CSVTGWVYTEAFF
TRBJ2-5 15 TRBV18 CASSPPGSYQETQYF
TRBJ2-3 13 TRBV30 CAWRIWGLNTQYF
TRBJ2-7 14 TRBV14 CASSPRQGGIEQYF
TRBJ1-2 16 TRBV29-1 CSVLLTQSGINYGYTF
TRBJ2-4 16 TRBV5-6 CASSLLADLAKNIQYF
TRBJ2-3 12 TRBV30 CACRGAGDTQYF
TRBJ2-7 14 TRBV6-2/TRBV6-3 CASRRSNYLDEQYF
TRBJ1-5 13 TRBV10-3 CAIGRQDNQPQHF
TRBJ2-3 15 TRBV19 CASSPGKPSTDTQYF
TRBJ1-5 13 TRBV18 CASSQGRDQPQHF
TRBJ2-3 16 TRBV24-1 CATSDLREDPTDTQYF
TRBJ2-5 14 TRBV9 CASARGDPQETQYF
TRBJ1-2 14 TRBV12-3/TRBV12-4 CASSLGSSSYGYTF
TRBJ2-1 15 TRBV6-2/TRBV6-3 CASSTSGRKDNEQFF
TRBJ2-7 15 TRBV14 CASSQDSGVRRQQYF
TRBJ2-2 15 TRBV24-1 CATSDPGQGLGELFF
TRBJ2-3 14 TRBV5-1 CASSSGPTGDTQYF
TRBJ2-7 16 TRBV5-1 CASSLARGQGNYEQYF
TRBJ2-7 16 TRBV5-1 CASSLEGGGIHYEQYF
TRBJ2-5 15 TRBV7-3 CASSRGQSPRETQYF